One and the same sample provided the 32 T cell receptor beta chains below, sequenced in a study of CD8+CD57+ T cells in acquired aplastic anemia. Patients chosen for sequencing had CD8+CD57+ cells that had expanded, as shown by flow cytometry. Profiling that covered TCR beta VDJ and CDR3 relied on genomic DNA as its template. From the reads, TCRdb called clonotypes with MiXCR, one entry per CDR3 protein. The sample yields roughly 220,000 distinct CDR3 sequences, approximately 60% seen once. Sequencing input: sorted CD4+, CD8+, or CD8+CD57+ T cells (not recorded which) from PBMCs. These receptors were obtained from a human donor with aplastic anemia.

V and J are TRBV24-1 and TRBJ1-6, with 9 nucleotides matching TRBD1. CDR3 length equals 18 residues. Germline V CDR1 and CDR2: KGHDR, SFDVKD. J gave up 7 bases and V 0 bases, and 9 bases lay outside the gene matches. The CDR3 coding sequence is TGTGCCACCAGTGATTTGCGGCCCGGGACAGGGATAAATTCACCCCTCCACTTT. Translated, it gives CATSDLRPGTGINSPLHF.

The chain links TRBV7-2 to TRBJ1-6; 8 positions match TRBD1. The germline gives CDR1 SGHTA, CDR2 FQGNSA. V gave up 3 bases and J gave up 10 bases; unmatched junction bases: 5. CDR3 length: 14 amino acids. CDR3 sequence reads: CASSFDRGGSPLHF. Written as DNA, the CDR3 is TGTGCCAGCAGCTTCGACAGGGGAGGGTCACCCCTCCACTTT.

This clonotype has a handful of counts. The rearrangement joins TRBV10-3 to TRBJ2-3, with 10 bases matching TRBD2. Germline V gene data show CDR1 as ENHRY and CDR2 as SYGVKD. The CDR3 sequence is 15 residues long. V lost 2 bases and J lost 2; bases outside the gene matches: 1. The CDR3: CAISEGLADTDTQYF. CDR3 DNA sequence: TGTGCCATCAGTGAGGGACTAGCGGACACAGATACGCAGTATTTT.

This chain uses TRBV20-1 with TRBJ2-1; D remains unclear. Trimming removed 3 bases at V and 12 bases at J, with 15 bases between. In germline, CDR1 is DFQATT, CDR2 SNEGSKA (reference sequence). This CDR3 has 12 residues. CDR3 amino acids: CSASRVTNWQFF. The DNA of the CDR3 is TGCAGTGCTAGTCGGGTGACGAATTGGCAGTTCTTC.

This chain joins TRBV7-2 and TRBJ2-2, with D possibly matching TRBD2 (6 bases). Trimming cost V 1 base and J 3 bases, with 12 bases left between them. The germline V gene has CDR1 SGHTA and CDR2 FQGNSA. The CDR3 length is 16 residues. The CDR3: CASSLGISGDTGELFF. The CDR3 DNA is TGTGCCAGCAGCTTAGGGATTAGCGGCGACACCGGGGAGCTGTTTTTT.

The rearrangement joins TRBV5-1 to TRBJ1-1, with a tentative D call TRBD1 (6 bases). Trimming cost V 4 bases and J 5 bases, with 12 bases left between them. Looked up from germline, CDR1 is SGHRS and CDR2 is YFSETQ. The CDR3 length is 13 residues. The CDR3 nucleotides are TGCGCCAGCAGCGGCGGGGGGGCTACTGAAGCTTTCTTT. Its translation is CASSGGGATEAFF.

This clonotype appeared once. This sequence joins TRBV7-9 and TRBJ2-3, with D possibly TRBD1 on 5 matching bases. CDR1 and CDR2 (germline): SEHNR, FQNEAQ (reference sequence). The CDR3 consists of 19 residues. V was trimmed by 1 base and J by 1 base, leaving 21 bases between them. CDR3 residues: CASSLGGYQGVFGTDTQYF. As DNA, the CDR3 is TGTGCCAGCAGCTTAGGGGGATACCAAGGGGTTTTTGGCACAGATACGCAGTATTTT.

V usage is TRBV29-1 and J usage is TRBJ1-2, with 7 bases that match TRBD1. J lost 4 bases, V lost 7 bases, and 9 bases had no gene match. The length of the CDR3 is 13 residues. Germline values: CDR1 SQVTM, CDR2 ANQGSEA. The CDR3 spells CSATQGTLYGYTF. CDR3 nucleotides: TGCAGCGCTACACAGGGGACCCTCTATGGCTACACCTTC.

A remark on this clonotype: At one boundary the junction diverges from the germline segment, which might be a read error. CDR3 amino acids: CTCAGEANEQYF. Written as DNA, the CDR3 is TGTACTTGTGCAGGGGAGGCCAACGAGCAGTACTTC. The chain is built from TRBV29-1 and TRBJ2-7; tentatively, D is TRBD1 or TRBD2 (6 bases each). Germline V gives CDR1 SQVTM, CDR2 ANQGSEA. This CDR3 region has 12 residues.

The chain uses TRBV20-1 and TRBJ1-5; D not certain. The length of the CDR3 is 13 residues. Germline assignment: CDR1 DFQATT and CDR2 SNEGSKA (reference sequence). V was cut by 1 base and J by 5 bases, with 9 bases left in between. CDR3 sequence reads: CSARANRDQPQHF. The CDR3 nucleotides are TGCAGTGCTAGAGCCAACCGAGATCAGCCCCAGCATTTT.

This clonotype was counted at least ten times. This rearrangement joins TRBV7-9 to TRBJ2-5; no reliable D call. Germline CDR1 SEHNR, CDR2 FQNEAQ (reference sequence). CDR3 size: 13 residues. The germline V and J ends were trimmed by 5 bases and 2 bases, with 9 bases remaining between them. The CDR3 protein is CASSLGQQETQYF. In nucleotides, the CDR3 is TGTGCCAGCAGCCTCGGGCAGCAAGAGACCCAGTACTTC.

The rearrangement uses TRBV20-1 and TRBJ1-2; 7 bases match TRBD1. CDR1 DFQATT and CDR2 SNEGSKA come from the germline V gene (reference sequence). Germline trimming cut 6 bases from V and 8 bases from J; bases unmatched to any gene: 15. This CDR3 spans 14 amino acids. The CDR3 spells CSAPGTETSLGYTF. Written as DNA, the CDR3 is TGCAGTGCGCCTGGGACAGAAACGTCCCTGGGCTACACCTTC.

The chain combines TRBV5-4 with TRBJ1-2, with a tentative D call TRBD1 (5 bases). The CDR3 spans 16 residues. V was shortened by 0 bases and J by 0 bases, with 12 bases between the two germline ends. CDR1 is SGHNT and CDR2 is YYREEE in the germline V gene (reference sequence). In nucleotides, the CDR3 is TGTGCCAGCAGCTTGGCCGGGGCGATCGCTAACTATGGCTACACCTTC. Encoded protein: CASSLAGAIANYGYTF.

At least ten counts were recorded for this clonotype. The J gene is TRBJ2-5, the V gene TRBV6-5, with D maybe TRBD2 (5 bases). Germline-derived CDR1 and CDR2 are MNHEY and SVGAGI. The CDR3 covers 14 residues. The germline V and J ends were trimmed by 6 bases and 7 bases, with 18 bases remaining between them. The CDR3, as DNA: TGTGCCAGCAGCATTGGACTCGGCGAGGGGACCCAGTACTTC. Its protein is CASSIGLGEGTQYF.

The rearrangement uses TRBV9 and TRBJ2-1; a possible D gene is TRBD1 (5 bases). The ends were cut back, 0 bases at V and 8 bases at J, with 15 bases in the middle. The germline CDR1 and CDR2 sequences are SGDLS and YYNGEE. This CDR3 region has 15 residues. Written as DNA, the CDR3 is TGTGCCAGCAGCGTAGGGGCAGGGAACCCTCATGAGCAGTTCTTC. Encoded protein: CASSVGAGNPHEQFF.

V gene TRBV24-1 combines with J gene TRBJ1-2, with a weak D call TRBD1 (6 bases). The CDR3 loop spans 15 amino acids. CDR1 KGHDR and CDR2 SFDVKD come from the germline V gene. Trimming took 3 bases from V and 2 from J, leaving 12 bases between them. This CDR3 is CATSDPSTGNYGYTF. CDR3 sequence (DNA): TGTGCCACCAGTGATCCCAGCACAGGGAACTATGGCTACACCTTC.

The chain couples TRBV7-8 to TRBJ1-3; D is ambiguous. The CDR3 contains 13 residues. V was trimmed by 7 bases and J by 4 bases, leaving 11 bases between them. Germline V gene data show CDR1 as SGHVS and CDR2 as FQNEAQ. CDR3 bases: TGTGCCAGCACCCGAGGTGGAGGAAACACCATATATTTT. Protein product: CASTRGGGNTIYF.

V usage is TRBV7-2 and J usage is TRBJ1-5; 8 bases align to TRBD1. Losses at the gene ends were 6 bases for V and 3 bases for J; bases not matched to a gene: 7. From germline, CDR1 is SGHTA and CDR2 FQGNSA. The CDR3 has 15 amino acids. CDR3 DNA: TGTGCCAGCAGTCTAACAGGGGGACTCAATCAGCCCCAGCATTTT. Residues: CASSLTGGLNQPQHF.

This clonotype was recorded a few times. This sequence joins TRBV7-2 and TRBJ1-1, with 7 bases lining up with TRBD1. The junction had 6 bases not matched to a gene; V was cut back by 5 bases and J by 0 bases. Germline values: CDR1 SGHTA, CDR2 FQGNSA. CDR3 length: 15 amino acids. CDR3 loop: CASSRQTGLNTEAFF. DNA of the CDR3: TGTGCCAGCAGCCGACAGACAGGGCTGAACACTGAAGCTTTCTTT.

The chain's CDR3 is CASSSEGVTGELFF. The CDR3 coding sequence is TGTGCCAGCAGCTCAGAGGGGGTCACCGGGGAGCTGTTTTTT. The V call is TRBV7-3, the J call TRBJ2-2, with D perhaps matching TRBD1 (6 bases). Trimming cost V 4 bases and J 4 bases, with 10 bases left between them. This CDR3 is 14 amino acids long. Germline values: CDR1 SGHTA, CDR2 FQGTGA.

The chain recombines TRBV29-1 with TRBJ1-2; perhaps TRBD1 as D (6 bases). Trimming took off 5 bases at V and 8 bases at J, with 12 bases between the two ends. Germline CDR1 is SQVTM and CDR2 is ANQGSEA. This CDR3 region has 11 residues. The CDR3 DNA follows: TGCAGCGTTTCAGGGGCGAAGGGCTACACCTTC. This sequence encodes CSVSGAKGYTF. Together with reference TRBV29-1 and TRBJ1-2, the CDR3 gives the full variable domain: SAVISQKPSRDICQRGTSLTIQCQVDSQVTMMFWYRQQPGQSLTLIATANQGSEATYESGFVIDKFPISRPNLTFSTLTVSNMSPEDSSIYLCSVSGAKGYTFGSGTRLTVV.

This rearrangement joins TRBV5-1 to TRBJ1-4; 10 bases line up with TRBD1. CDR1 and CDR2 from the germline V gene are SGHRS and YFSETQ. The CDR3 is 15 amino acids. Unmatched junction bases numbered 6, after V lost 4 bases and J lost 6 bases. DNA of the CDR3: TGCGCCAGCAGCCTCAGACAGGGGGCTCATGAAAAACTGTTTTTT. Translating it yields CASSLRQGAHEKLFF.

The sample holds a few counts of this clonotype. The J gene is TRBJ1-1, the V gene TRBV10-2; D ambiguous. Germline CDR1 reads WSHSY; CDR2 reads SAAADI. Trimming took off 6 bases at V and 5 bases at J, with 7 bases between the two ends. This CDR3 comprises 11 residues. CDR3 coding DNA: TGCGCCAGCAGCCGTGGGACTGAAGCTTTCTTT. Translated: CASSRGTEAFF.

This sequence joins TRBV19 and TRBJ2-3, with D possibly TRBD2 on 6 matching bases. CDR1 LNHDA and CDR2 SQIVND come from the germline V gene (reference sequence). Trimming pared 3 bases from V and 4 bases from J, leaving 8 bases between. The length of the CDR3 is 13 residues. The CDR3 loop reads CASSIRGADTQYF. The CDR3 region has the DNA TGTGCCAGTAGTATCCGCGGGGCAGATACGCAGTATTTT.

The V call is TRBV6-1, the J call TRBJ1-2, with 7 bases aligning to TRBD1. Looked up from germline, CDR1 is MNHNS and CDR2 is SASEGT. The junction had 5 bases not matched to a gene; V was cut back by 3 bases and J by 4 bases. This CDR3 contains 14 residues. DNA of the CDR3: TGTGCCAGCAGTGAGGGACAGCGATTCTATGGCTACACCTTC. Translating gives CASSEGQRFYGYTF.

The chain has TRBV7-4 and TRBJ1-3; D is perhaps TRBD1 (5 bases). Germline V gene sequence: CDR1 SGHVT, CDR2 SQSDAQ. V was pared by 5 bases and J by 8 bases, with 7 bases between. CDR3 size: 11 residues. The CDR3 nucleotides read TGTGCCAGCAGCGTAGGGGACACCATATATTTT. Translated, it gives CASSVGDTIYF.

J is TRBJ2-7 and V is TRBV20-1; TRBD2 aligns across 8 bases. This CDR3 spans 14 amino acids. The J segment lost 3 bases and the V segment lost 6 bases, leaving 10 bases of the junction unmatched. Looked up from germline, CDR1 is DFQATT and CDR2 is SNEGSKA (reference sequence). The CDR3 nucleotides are TGCAGTGCCGCTCCGGCGGGGGGCGGCTACGAGCAGTACTTC. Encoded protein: CSAAPAGGGYEQYF.

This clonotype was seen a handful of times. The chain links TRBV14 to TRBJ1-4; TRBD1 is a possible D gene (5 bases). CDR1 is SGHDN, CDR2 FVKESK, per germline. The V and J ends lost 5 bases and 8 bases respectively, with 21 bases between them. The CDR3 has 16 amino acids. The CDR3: CASSELRGRKGEKLFF. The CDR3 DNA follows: TGTGCCAGCAGCGAACTTCGGGGCAGGAAGGGCGAAAAACTGTTTTTT.

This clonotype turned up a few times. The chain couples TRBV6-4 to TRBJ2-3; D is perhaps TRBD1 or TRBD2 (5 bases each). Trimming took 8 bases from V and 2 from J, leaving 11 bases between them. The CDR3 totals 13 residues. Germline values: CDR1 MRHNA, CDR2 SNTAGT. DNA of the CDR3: TGTGCCAGCGGCCGGGGCGTCACAGATACGCAGTATTTT. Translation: CASGRGVTDTQYF.

As DNA, the CDR3 is TGTGCCTCGGCGGGGTTTCGAGGGGAAGAGACCCAGTACTTC. This translates into CASAGFRGEETQYF. The gene calls are TRBV25-1 and TRBJ2-5, with D perhaps TRBD2 (6 bases). Germline assignment: CDR1 MGHDK and CDR2 SYGVNS. This CDR3 is built from 14 residues. Trimming pared 11 bases from V and 3 bases from J, leaving 19 bases between.

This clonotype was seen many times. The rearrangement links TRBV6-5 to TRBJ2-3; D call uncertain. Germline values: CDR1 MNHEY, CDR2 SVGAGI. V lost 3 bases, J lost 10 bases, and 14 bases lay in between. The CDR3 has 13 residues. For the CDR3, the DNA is TGTGCCAGCAGTTATAACCCCTCTGACGCGCAGTATTTT. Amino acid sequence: CASSYNPSDAQYF.

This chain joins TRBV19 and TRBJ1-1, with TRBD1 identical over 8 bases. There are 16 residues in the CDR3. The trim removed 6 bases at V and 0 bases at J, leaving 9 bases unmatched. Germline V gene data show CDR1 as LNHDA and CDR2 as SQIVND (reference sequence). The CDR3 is CASSLYGTGMNTEAFF. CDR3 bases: TGTGCCAGTAGCTTGTACGGGACAGGAATGAACACTGAAGCTTTCTTT.